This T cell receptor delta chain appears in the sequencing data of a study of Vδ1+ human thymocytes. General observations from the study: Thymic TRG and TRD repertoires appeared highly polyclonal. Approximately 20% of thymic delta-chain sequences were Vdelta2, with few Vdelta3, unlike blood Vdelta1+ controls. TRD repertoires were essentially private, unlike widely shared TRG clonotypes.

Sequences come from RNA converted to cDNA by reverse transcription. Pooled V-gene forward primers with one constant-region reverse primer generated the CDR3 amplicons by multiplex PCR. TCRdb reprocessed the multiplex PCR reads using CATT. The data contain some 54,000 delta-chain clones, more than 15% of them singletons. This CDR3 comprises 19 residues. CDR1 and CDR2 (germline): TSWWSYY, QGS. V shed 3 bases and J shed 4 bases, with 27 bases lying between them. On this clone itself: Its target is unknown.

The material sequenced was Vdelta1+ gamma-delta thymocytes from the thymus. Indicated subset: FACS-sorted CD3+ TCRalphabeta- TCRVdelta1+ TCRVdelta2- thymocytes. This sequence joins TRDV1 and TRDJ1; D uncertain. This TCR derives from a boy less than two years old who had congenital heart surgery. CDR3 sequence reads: CALGDPFPKVLGVGDKLIF. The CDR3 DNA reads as TGTGCTCTTGGGGACCCGTTCCCCAAAGTACTAGGGGTCGGCGATAAACTCATCTTT.